The entry below gives a single T cell receptor (beta chain) sequence along with its context. The PCR ran on 60 Vbeta and 13 Jbeta primers. The repertoire was sequenced with immunoSEQ multiplex PCR; TCRdb's copy has only in-frame clones and lacks some. Of approximately 300,000 clones in the sample, roughly 81% were seen once. This sample was included in a study of cytomegalovirus exposure and HLA in healthy donors. Trimming removed 2 bases from V and 8 bases from J, with 17 bases in between. The CDR3 sequence is 15 residues long. Each donor was nominally healthy when sampled (though unrecorded immune exposures were likely).

V is TRBV5-7 and J is TRBJ2-1; D is unresolved. TRBV5-7 is identified as an open reading frame with a role that is uncertain. What was sequenced was PBMCs. This receptor was identified in a woman aged 40-49 years in good health and CMV-seropositive. The CDR3 spells CASSFMRPPVDEQFF. CDR3 DNA: TGTGCCAGCAGCTTTATGCGGCCTCCTGTAGATGAGCAGTTCTTC.